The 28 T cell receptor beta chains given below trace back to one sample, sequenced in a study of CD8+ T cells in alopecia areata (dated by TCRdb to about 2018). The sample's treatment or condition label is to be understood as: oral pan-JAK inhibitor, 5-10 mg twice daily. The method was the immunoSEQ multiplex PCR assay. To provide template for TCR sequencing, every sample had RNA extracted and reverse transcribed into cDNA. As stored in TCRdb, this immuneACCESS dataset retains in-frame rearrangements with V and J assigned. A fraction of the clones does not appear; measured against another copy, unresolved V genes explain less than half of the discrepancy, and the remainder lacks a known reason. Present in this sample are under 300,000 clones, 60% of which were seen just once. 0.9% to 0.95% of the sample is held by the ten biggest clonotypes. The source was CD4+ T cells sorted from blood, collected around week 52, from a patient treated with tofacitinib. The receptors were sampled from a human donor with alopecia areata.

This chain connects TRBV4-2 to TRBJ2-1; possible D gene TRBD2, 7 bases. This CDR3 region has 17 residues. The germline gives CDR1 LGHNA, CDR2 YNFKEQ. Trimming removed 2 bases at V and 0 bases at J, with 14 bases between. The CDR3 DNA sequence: TGTGCCAGCAGCCAACAAAGGGGGGGTAGCTCCTACAATGAGCAGTTCTTC. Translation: CASSQQRGGSSYNEQFF.

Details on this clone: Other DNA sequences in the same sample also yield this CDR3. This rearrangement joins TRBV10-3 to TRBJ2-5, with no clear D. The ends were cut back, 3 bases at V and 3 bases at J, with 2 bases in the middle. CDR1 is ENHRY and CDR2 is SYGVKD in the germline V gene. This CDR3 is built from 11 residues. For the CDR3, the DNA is TGTGCCATCAGTGAAAAAGAGACCCAGTACTTC. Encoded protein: CAISEKETQYF.

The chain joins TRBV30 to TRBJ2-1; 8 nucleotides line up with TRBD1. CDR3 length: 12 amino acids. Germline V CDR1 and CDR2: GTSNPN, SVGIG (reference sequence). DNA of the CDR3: TGTGCTTGGGGGACAGGCAACAATGAGCAGTTCTTC. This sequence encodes CAWGTGNNEQFF.

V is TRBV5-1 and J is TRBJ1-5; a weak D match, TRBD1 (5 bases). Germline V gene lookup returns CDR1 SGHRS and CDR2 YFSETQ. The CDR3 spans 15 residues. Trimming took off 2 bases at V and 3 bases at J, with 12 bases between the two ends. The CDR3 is CASSLGEGVNQPQHF. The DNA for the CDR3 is TGCGCCAGCAGCTTAGGGGAAGGGGTCAATCAGCCCCAGCATTTT.

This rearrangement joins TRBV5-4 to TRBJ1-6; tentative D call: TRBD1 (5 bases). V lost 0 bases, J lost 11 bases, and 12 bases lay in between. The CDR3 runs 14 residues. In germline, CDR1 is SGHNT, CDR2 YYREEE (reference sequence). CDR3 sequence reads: CASSLERGGAPLHF. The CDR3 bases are TGTGCCAGCAGCTTGGAAAGGGGAGGGGCACCCCTCCACTTT.

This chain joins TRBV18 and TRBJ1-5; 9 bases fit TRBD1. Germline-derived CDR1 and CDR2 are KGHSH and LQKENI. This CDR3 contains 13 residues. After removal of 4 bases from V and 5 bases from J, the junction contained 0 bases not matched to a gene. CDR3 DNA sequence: TGTGCCAGCTCACGACAGGGGGATCAGCCCCAGCATTTT. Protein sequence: CASSRQGDQPQHF. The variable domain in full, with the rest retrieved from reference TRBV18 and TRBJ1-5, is NAGVMQNPRHLVRRRGQEARLRCSPMKGHSHVYWYRQLPEEGLKFMVYLQKENIIDESGMPKERFSAEFPKEGPSILRIQQVVRGDSAAYFCASSRQGDQPQHFGDGTRLSIL.

The CDR3 DNA reads as TGTGCCAGCTCACTTGACAGGGGAACCGCTGAAGCTTTCTTT. Amino acid sequence: CASSLDRGTAEAFF. J is TRBJ1-1 and V is TRBV18; 8 nucleotides agree with TRBD1. This CDR3 has 14 residues. The trim removed 4 bases at V and 6 bases at J, leaving 7 bases unmatched. The germline V gene has CDR1 KGHSH and CDR2 LQKENI.

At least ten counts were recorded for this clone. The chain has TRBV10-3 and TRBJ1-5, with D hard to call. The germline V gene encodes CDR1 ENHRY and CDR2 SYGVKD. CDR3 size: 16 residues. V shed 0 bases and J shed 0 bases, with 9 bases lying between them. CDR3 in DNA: TGTGCCATCAGTGAGTCGGCTGCTACTAGCAATCAGCCCCAGCATTTT. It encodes CAISESAATSNQPQHF.

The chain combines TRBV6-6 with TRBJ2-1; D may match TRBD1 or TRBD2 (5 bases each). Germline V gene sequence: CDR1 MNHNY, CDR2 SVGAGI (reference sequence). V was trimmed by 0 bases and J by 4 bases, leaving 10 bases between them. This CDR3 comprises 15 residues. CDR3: CASSYSGTEYNEQFF. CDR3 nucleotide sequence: TGTGCCAGCAGTTACTCCGGGACGGAGTACAATGAGCAGTTCTTC.

This CDR3 reads CASSFPPGQGVAYEQYF. Written as DNA, the CDR3 is TGCGCCAGCAGCTTTCCACCGGGACAGGGGGTAGCCTACGAGCAGTACTTC. The genes are TRBV5-1 and TRBJ2-7; 11 bases fit TRBD1. V lost 2 bases to trimming and J lost 2 bases; unmatched junction nucleotides: 9. The germline V gene encodes CDR1 SGHRS and CDR2 YFSETQ. The CDR3 length is 17 residues.

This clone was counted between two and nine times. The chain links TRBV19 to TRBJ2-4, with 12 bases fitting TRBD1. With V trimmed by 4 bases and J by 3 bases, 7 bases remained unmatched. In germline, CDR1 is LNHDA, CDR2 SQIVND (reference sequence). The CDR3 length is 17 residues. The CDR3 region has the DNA TGTGCCAGTAGTAGGGGACAGGGGGCTCCGGGCAAAAACATTCAGTACTTC. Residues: CASSRGQGAPGKNIQYF.

This CDR3 reads CAWGAGTGMSGYTF. In DNA, the CDR3 is TGTGCCTGGGGGGCCGGGACAGGGATGTCTGGCTACACCTTC. The V gene is TRBV30, the J gene TRBJ1-2; 9 nucleotides agree with TRBD1. CDR3 size: 14 residues. V lost 5 bases, J lost 7 bases, and 11 bases stayed unmatched. From germline, CDR1 is GTSNPN and CDR2 SVGIG (reference sequence).

The CDR3 DNA reads as TGTGCCAGCAGCTGGGACAGGGGGTACGAGCAGTACTTC. Its protein is CASSWDRGYEQYF. V usage is TRBV2 and J usage is TRBJ2-7; 11 bases fit TRBD1. Germline-derived CDR1 and CDR2 are SNHLY and FYNNEI. V was pared by 6 bases and J by 4 bases, with 2 bases of the junction left unmatched. This CDR3 region has 13 residues.

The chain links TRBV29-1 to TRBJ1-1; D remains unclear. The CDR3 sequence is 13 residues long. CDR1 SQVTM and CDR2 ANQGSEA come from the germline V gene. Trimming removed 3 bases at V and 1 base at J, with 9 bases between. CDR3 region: CSVDSATNTEAFF. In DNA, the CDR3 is TGCAGCGTTGATTCGGCAACGAACACTGAAGCTTTCTTT.

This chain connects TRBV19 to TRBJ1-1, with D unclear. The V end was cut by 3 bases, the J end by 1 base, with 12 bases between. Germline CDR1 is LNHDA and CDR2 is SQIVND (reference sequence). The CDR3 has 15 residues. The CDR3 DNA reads TGTGCCAGTAGTATTCGTGGAACATCGAACACTGAAGCTTTCTTT. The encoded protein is CASSIRGTSNTEAFF.

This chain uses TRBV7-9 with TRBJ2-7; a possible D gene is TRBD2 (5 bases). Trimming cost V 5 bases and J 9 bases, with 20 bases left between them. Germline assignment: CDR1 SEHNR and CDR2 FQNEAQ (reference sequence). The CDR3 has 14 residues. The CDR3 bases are TGTGCCAGCAGCCAATTCCCGGAGGATCGAGGGCAGTACTTC. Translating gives CASSQFPEDRGQYF. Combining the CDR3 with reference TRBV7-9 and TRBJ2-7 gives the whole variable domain DTGVSQNPRHKITKRGQNVTFRCDPISEHNRLYWYRQTLGQGPEFLTYFQNEAQLEKSRLLSDRFSAERPKGSFSTLEIQRTEQGDSAMYLCASSQFPEDRGQYFGPGTRLTVT.

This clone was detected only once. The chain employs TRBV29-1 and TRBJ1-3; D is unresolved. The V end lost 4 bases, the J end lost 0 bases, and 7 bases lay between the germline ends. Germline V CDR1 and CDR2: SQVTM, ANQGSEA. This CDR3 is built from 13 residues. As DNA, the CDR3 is TGCAGCGTTGTTTCAGGCTCTGGAAACACCATATATTTT. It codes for CSVVSGSGNTIYF.

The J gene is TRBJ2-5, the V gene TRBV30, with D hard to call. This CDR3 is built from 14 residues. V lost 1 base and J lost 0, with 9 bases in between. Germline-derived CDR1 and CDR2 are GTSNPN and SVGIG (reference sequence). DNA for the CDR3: TGTGCCTGGAGTGGTTCTATCTACCAAGAGACCCAGTACTTC. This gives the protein CAWSGSIYQETQYF.

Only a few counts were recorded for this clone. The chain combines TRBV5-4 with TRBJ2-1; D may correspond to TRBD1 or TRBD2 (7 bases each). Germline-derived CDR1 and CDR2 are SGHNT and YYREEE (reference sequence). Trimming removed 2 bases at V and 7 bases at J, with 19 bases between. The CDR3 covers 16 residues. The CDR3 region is CASSLAGGAALNEQFF. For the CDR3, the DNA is TGTGCCAGCAGCTTAGCAGGGGGGGCCGCCCTGAATGAGCAGTTCTTC.

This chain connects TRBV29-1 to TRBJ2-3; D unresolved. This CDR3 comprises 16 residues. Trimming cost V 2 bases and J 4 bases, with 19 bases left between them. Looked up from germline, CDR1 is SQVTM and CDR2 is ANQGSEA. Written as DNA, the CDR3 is TGCAGCGTTGAATTTTCAGGAATCTCTCACGCAGATACGCAGTATTTT. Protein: CSVEFSGISHADTQYF.

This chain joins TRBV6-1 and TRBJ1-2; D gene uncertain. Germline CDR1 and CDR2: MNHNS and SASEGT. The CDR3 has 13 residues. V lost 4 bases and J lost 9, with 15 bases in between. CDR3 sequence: CASSGVGKASYTF. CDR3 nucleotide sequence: TGTGCCAGCAGTGGGGTAGGGAAGGCGAGCTACACCTTC.

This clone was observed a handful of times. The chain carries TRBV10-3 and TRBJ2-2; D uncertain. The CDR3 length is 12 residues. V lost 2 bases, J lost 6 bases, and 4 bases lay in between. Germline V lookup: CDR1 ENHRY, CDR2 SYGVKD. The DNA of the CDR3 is TGTGCCATCAGTGAGACATCCGGGGAGCTGTTTTTT. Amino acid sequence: CAISETSGELFF.

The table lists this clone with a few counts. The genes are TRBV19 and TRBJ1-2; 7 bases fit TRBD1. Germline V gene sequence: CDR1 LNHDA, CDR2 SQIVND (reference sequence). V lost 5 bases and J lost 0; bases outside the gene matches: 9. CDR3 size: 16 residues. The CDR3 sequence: CASSPRQGNANYGYTF. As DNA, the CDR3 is TGTGCCAGTAGTCCCCGACAGGGAAATGCTAACTATGGCTACACCTTC.

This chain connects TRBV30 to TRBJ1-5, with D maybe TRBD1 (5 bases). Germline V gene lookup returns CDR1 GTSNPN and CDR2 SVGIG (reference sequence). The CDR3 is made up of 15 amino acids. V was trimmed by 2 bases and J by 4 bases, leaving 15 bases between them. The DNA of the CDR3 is TGTGCCTGGAGTTTTGGGGGAGGGGAAAATCAGCCCCAGCATTTT. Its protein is CAWSFGGGENQPQHF.

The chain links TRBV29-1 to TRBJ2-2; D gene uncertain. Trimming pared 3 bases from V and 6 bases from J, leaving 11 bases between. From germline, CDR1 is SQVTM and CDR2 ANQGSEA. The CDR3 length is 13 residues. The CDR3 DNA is TGCAGCGTTGACGTCGTAGGGTCCGGGGAGCTGTTTTTT. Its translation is CSVDVVGSGELFF.

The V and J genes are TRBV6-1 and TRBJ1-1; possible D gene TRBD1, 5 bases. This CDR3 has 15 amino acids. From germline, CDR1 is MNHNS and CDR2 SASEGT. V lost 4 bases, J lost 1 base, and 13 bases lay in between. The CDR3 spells CASSAYRTRNTEAFF. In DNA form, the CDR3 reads TGTGCCAGCAGTGCATACAGGACGCGGAACACTGAAGCTTTCTTT.

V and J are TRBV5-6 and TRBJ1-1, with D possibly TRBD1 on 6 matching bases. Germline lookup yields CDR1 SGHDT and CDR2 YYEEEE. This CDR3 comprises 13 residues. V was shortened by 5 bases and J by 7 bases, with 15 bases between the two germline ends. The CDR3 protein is CASRFNRVLEAFF. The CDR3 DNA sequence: TGTGCCAGCAGATTCAACAGGGTACTTGAAGCTTTCTTT.

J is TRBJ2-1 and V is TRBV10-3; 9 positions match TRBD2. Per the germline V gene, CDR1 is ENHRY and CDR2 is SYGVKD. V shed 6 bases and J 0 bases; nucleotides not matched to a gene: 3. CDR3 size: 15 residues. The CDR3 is CAISRGGASYNEQFF. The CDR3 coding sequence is TGTGCCATCAGCCGCGGGGGGGCCTCCTACAATGAGCAGTTCTTC.